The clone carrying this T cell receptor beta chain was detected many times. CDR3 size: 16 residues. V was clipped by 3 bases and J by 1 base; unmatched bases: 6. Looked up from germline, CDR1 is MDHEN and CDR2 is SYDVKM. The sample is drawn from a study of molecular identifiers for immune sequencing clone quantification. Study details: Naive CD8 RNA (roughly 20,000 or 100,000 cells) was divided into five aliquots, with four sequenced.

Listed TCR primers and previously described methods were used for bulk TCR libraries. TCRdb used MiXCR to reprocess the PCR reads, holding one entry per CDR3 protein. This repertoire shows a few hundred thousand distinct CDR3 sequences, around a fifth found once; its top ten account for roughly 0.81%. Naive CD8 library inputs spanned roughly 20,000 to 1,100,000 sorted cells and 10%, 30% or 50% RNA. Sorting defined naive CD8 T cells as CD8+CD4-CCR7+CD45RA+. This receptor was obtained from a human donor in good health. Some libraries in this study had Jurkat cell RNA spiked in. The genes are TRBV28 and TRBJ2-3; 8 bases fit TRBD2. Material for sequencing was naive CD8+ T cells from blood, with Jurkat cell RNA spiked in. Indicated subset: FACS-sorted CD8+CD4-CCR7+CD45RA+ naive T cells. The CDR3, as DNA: TGTGCCAGCAGTTTCCGGGGGGGGCGCGGCACAGATACGCAGTATTTT. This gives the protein CASSFRGGRGTDTQYF.